Sequencing of this T cell receptor (beta chain) was carried out in a study of T cell changes during pregnancy in multiple sclerosis. CDR1 is SGHKS, CDR2 YYEKEE, per germline (reference sequence). V shed 3 bases and J shed 4 bases, with 13 bases lying between them. The CDR3 contains 14 residues. Profiled with immunoSEQ multiplex PCR; TCRdb holds only in-frame clones, not every one. This sample yields under 45,000 clones, of which roughly 96% are seen a single time; over 0.8% belongs to the top ten. Sequenced here: peripheral blood, sampled in the second trimester of pregnancy. The chain has TRBV5-5 and TRBJ1-1; D may be TRBD1 (5 bases). The clonotype comes from a female donor with multiple sclerosis, enrolled in a pregnancy study. The CDR3 coding sequence is TGTGCCAGCAGCTCCTGGGGGGGGGTCACTGAAGCTTTCTTT. This codes for CASSSWGGVTEAFF. The entire variable domain, with the rest obtained from reference TRBV5-5 and TRBJ1-1, is as follows: DAGVTQSPTHLIKTRGQQVTLRCSPISGHKSVSWYQQVLGQGPQFIFQYYEKEERGRGNFPDRFSARQFPNYSSELNVNALLLGDSALYLCASSSWGGVTEAFFGQGTRLTVV.